What follows describes a single T cell receptor (beta chain). What it binds is unknown. Template switching by 5'RACE with UMIs generated the TCR beta cDNA. TCRdb re-called the 5' RACE reads, yielding one record per CDR3 amino acid sequence without DNA. This table holds 150,000 to 180,000 distinct CDR3 sequences. These data are taken from a study of T cells expressing NK-cell markers. Points from the study as a whole: One observes that, in several donors, these clonotypes were also the leading ones within the CD3+CD56-NKG2C+ fraction. Each of over 5 donors carried dominant NKG2C+ clonotypes accounting for roughly 1.0-7.0% of CD8+ T cells. Expanded NKG2C+ T cell clones were not confirmed as HCMV-specific.

This TCR derives from a woman in her forties or fifties in good health. The sample taken for sequencing was blood T cells: a sorted CD56 or NKG2C T cell subset, CD4+ or CD8+ T cells, or bulk PBMC T cells (not recorded which).

CDR3 protein: CASSLFGDIEQFF. V gene TRBV5-1 combines with J gene TRBJ2-1. The germline gives CDR1 SGHRS, CDR2 YFSETQ. This CDR3 spans 13 amino acids.